This T cell receptor (beta chain) stems from a study of T cells after yellow fever vaccination. Overall study findings and caveats: Clones that expanded after primary vaccination mostly reappeared after the booster (just over 95% CD4, roughly 90% CD8). Peaking on day 5 versus 15, the secondary response was faster but weaker. It was a small share of clonotypes that appeared in both CD4 and CD8 compartments.

This clonotype was observed a handful of times. What it binds is not known. TCRdb independently ran MiXCR on the 5' RACE reads; one entry per CDR3 protein. The table shows 60,000 to 85,000 distinct CDR3 sequences, with approximately 6.5% occurring only once. Germline V gives CDR1 DFQATT, CDR2 SNEGSKA (reference sequence). Trimming stripped 0 bases from V and 2 bases from J, with 7 bases between. The length of the CDR3 is 13 residues. The chain combines TRBV20-1 with TRBJ1-2; weak D call: TRBD1 (5 bases). Source: CD8+ T cells sorted from PBMCs, taken around 5 days after the first yellow fever vaccination. The sequence was collected from a man aged 18-30 years who received the YFV17D yellow fever vaccine. The CDR3 loop is CSARDPGNYGYTF. DNA for the CDR3: TGCAGTGCTAGAGATCCAGGGAACTATGGCTACACCTTC.